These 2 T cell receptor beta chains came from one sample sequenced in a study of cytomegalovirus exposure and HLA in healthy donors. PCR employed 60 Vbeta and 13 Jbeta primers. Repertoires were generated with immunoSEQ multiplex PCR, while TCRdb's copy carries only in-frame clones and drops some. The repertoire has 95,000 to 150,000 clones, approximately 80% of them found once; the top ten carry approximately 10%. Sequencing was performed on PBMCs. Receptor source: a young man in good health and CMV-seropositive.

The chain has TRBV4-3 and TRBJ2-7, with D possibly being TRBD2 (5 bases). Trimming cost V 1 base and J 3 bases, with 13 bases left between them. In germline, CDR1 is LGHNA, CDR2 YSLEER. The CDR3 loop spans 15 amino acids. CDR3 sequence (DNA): TGCGCCAGCAGCCAAGTAGTCGGGGTAGGCTACGAGCAGTACTTC. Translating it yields CASSQVVGVGYEQYF.

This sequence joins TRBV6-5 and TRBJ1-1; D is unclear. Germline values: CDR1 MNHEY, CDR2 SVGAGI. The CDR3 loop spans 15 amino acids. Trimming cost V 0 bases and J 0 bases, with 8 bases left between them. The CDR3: CASSYSRVMNTEAFF. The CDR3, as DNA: TGTGCCAGCAGTTACTCACGGGTAATGAACACTGAAGCTTTCTTT.